Following are 7 T cell receptor beta chains from one sample sequenced in a study of blood T cell repertoires in COVID-19. Sequenced by immunoSEQ multiplex PCR; TCRdb stores in-frame clones only, minus some. The table has 210,000 or so clones, roughly 90% seen once. The sequenced sample consisted of peripheral blood. The source is a woman aged 45-59 years with acute or convalescent COVID-19.

With regard to this clone: Other DNA sequences in the same sample also yield this CDR3. The chain employs TRBV5-1 and TRBJ2-3; D possibly corresponds to TRBD1 (6 bases). The CDR3 has 15 amino acids. Germline values: CDR1 SGHRS, CDR2 YFSETQ. Trimming left V 0 bases short and J 1 base short, with 9 bases between. CDR3 amino acids: CASSLVTGGTDTQYF. CDR3 bases: TGCGCCAGCAGCTTGGTGACAGGAGGCACAGATACGCAGTATTTT.

The chain employs TRBV28 and TRBJ1-6; 9 bases line up with TRBD1. The CDR3 has 15 residues. Germline assignment: CDR1 MDHEN and CDR2 SYDVKM. The V segment lost 8 bases and the J segment 7 bases; nucleotides outside the gene matches: 9. Here the CDR3 reads CASCTGQGSNSPLHF. The CDR3 DNA reads TGTGCCAGCTGCACCGGACAGGGGTCGAATTCACCCCTCCACTTT.

This clone was seen once. The chain is built from TRBV7-8 and TRBJ1-1; D call uncertain. The CDR3 covers 14 residues. The germline V gene has CDR1 SGHVS and CDR2 FQNEAQ. Trimming took off 5 bases at V and 0 bases at J, with 10 bases between the two ends. For the CDR3, the DNA is TGTGCCAGCAGCCTAGACACACTGAACACTGAAGCTTTCTTT. Translating it yields CASSLDTLNTEAFF.

V and J are TRBV9 and TRBJ1-2; 9 bases align to TRBD1. The CDR3 extends over 13 amino acids. CDR1 and CDR2 from the germline V gene are SGDLS and YYNGEE. The J segment lost 4 bases and the V segment lost 4 bases, leaving 2 bases of the junction unmatched. The CDR3 region is CASSSQGAYGYTF. CDR3 sequence (DNA): TGTGCCAGCAGCTCACAGGGGGCCTATGGCTACACCTTC.

In DNA form, the CDR3 reads TGTGCCAGTAGCCCACAGGGATCTAGTGGAAACACCATATATTTT. Its protein is CASSPQGSSGNTIYF. The chain recombines TRBV19 with TRBJ1-3; D possibly corresponds to TRBD1 (6 bases). Per the germline V gene, CDR1 is LNHDA and CDR2 is SQIVND (reference sequence). The V end was cut by 6 bases, the J end by 3 bases, with 15 bases between. This CDR3 spans 15 amino acids.

The chain links TRBV23-1 to TRBJ1-1; a possible D gene is TRBD1 (5 bases). TRBV23-1 is an open reading frame whose function is uncertain. This CDR3 region has 16 residues. V was cut by 7 bases and J by 1 base, with 19 bases left in between. CDR3 loop: CASIPAEQESNTEAFF. The CDR3 coding sequence is TGCGCCAGCATCCCGGCAGAACAGGAGTCGAACACTGAAGCTTTCTTT.

This chain links TRBV5-1 with TRBJ2-5; 16 nucleotides align to TRBD2. CDR1 and CDR2 (germline): SGHRS, YFSETQ. There are 16 residues in the CDR3. The junction had 1 base not matched to a gene; V was cut back by 3 bases and J by 2 bases. The CDR3 sequence is CASSWGLAGGQETQYF. The DNA of the CDR3 is TGCGCCAGCAGCTGGGGACTAGCGGGAGGGCAAGAGACCCAGTACTTC. The whole variable domain, filled in from reference TRBV5-1 and TRBJ2-5, reads KAGVTQTPRYLIKTRGQQVTLSCSPISGHRSVSWYQQTPGQGLQFLFEYFSETQRNKGNFPGRFSGRQFSNSRSEMNVSTLELGDSALYLCASSWGLAGGQETQYFGPGTRLLVL.